A single sample gave rise to the 6 T cell receptor beta chains below, sequenced in a study of T cell clonality in common variable immunodeficiency. Generated by immunoSEQ multiplex PCR, the TCRdb table keeps only in-frame clones and is missing some. The repertoire consists of roughly 29,000 clones, none detected only once. The sample was peripheral blood mononuclear cells. Source of these receptors: a person aged 18 to 75 in good health.

This clone was picked up many times. The read ends 3 residues early relative to the CDR3; the germline J gene fills the gap. The rearrangement joins TRBV14 to TRBJ2-3; tentative D call: TRBD1 (5 bases). Germline values: CDR1 SGHDN, CDR2 FVKESK. V dropped 4 bases and J dropped 2 bases, with 10 bases sitting between them. CDR3 length equals 14 residues. The DNA read from the CDR3 is TGTGCCAGCAGCCTGAGACAGCCCACAGATACG. The encoded protein is CASSLRQPTDT. The full CDR3 reads CASSLRQPTDTQYF.

This clone came up many times. The CDR3 end lies 3 residues beyond the end of the read and is filled in from the germline J gene. The chain carries TRBV4-2 and TRBJ1-1; 9 bases map to TRBD1. In germline, CDR1 is LGHNA, CDR2 YNFKEQ. The V and J ends lost 3 bases and 3 bases, in that order; junction bases with no gene match: 5. The CDR3 has 15 amino acids. CDR3 residues: CASSHRQGGDTEAFF. Partial CDR3 DNA: TGTGCCAGCAGCCACCGACAGGGGGGTGACACTGAA.

This clone was observed a few times. The sequence runs out 3 residues before the end of the CDR3; the remainder is reconstructed from the germline J gene. The rearrangement uses TRBV18 and TRBJ1-6, with 8 bases lining up with TRBD1. The germline V gene encodes CDR1 KGHSH and CDR2 LQKENI. J lost 9 bases, V lost 3 bases, and 7 bases had no gene match. This CDR3 region has 15 residues. The DNA read from the CDR3 is TGTGCCAGCTCACCTATGGACAGGGCGGCTTCACCC. Translating it yields CASSPMDRAASP. The full CDR3 protein is CASSPMDRAASPLHF. Variable domain in full (rest from reference TRBV18 and TRBJ1-6): NAGVMQNPRHLVRRRGQEARLRCSPMKGHSHVYWYRQLPEEGLKFMVYLQKENIIDESGMPKERFSAEFPKEGPSILRIQQVVRGDSAAYFCASSPMDRAASPLHFGNGTRLTVT.

This clone came up many times. CDR3 bases read: TGTGCCAGCAGTTTACCCGGGGACTACTCCTACAATGAC. This encodes CASSLPGDYSYND. The entire CDR3 protein is CASSLPGDYSYNDYTF. The chain recombines TRBV28 with TRBJ1-2; D may be TRBD1 (5 bases). Read sequence stops 3 residues before the CDR3 end, and the germline J gene provides the missing end. This CDR3 contains 16 residues. The germline V gene encodes CDR1 MDHEN and CDR2 SYDVKM.

This clone came up many times. From the germline J gene comes the end of the CDR3, since the read stops 3 residues before it. The rearrangement uses TRBV4-2 and TRBJ2-7; TRBD2 agrees at 14 bases. Germline V gives CDR1 LGHNA, CDR2 YNFKEQ. The CDR3 loop spans 17 amino acids. After removal of 4 bases from V and 2 bases from J, the junction contained 7 bases not matched to a gene. The CDR3 region is CASSPGLAGVTAYEQYF. Incomplete CDR3 DNA: TGTGCCAGCAGCCCGGGACTAGCGGGGGTTACCGCCTACGAG.

Many counts were recorded for this clone. The DNA ends 3 residues before the CDR3 does, and the rest of the CDR3 is filled in from the germline J gene. The chain couples TRBV7-2 to TRBJ2-7, with unresolved D. From germline, CDR1 is SGHTA and CDR2 FQGNSA. Trimming removed 1 base from V and 1 base from J, with 8 bases in between. This CDR3 is built from 14 residues. Partial CDR3 DNA: TGTGCCAGCAGCTTAGAGGCAAGTTCCTACGAG. Amino acid sequence: CASSLEASSYE. The CDR3 in full is CASSLEASSYEQYF.